These 26 T cell receptor beta chains came from one sample sequenced in a study of graft-versus-host responses after intestinal transplantation. Sequencing used immunoSEQ multiplex PCR; TCRdb keeps in-frame clones, though not all of them. This table holds about 61,000 clones, around 93% found once. For these TCRs, the target antigens are not known. The sequencing here drew on unstimulated CD4+ T cells sorted from spleen or lymph node cells, taken before transplant. These receptors all come from a human donor who was the organ donor for an intestinal transplant.

The chain is built from TRBV6-6 and TRBJ1-6, with D unresolved. This CDR3 is 15 amino acids long. V lost 3 bases and J 6 bases, leaving 12 bases between the germline ends. Germline CDR1 is MNHNY and CDR2 is SVGAGI (reference sequence). CDR3 bases: TGTGCCAGCAGTTATGTGCAAGGACGTAATTCACCCCTCCACTTT. The encoded protein is CASSYVQGRNSPLHF.

V usage is TRBV27 and J usage is TRBJ2-5, with D perhaps being TRBD1 or TRBD2 (5 bases each). Trimming pared 5 bases from V and 2 bases from J, leaving 15 bases between. The V gene's germline CDR1 is MNHEY and CDR2 SMNVEV (reference sequence). The CDR3 has 15 amino acids. The CDR3 sequence: CASSPLLGVQETQYF. CDR3 in DNA: TGTGCCAGCAGTCCTCTTTTGGGGGTTCAAGAGACCCAGTACTTC.

The rearrangement uses TRBV6-5 and TRBJ2-1; D is unresolved. Germline CDR1 and CDR2: MNHEY and SVGAGI. This CDR3 region has 12 residues. Trimming removed 7 bases from V and 4 bases from J, with 8 bases in between. The CDR3 nucleotides read TGTGCCAGCAATGACGCTTACAATGAGCAGTTCTTC. Its protein is CASNDAYNEQFF.

The chain employs TRBV7-2 and TRBJ2-7, with TRBD2 as a possible D gene (6 bases). Germline lookup yields CDR1 SGHTA and CDR2 FQGNSA. CDR3 size: 15 residues. Trimming left V 5 bases short and J 0 bases short, with 14 bases between. The CDR3 DNA reads TGTGCCAGCAGCCCAGACCGGGGGAGCTCCTACGAGCAGTACTTC. It translates to CASSPDRGSSYEQYF.

The chain employs TRBV6-4 and TRBJ1-1; D call uncertain. Trimming took off 6 bases at V and 2 bases at J, with 13 bases between the two ends. The CDR3 runs 14 residues. Germline V gene lookup returns CDR1 MRHNA and CDR2 SNTAGT. The CDR3 DNA reads as TGTGCCAGCAGATCCATCCCGGGAAACACTGAAGCTTTCTTT. Protein sequence: CASRSIPGNTEAFF.

This chain joins TRBV18 and TRBJ1-1, with no clear D. V was cut by 1 base and J by 0 bases, with 9 bases left in between. The length of the CDR3 is 15 residues. The germline V gene has CDR1 KGHSH and CDR2 LQKENI. DNA of the CDR3: TGTGCCAGCTCACCACAGACATATTTGAACACTGAAGCTTTCTTT. Its translation: CASSPQTYLNTEAFF.

The gene calls are TRBV5-1 and TRBJ1-4, with D possibly TRBD1 on 5 matching bases. The CDR3 is 14 residues long. Germline CDR1 and CDR2: SGHRS and YFSETQ. The ends were cut back, 0 bases at V and 8 bases at J, with 11 bases in the middle. The CDR3 reads CASSLDGTSEKLFF. The CDR3 coding sequence is TGCGCCAGCAGCTTGGACGGGACCTCCGAAAAACTGTTTTTT.

As to this clone: One junction end disagrees with the germline gene, perhaps due to a read error. This sample also contains other DNA sequences that code for the same CDR3. V and J are TRBV9 and TRBJ1-6, with TRBD1 matching over 11 bases. Germline CDR1 SGDLS, CDR2 YYNGEE. This CDR3 spans 17 amino acids. CDR3 bases: TGTGCCAGCAGCGTAGCTACAGGACAGGGGGCAAATTCACCCCTCCATTTT. Translated, it gives CASSVATGQGANSPLHF.

The rearrangement uses TRBV28 and TRBJ1-2; no reliable D call. V shed 2 bases and J shed 0 bases, with 7 bases lying between them. CDR1 is MDHEN, CDR2 SYDVKM, per germline. The CDR3 runs to 14 residues. CDR3 loop: CASSLIGANYGYTF. In DNA, the CDR3 is TGTGCCAGCAGTTTAATTGGGGCTAACTATGGCTACACCTTC.

The chain couples TRBV27 to TRBJ1-4; the D is unclear. CDR3 size: 11 residues. V was clipped by 6 bases and J by 5 bases, with 4 bases between them. Germline V CDR1 and CDR2: MNHEY, SMNVEV (reference sequence). Here the CDR3 DNA reads TGTGCCAGCAGAAAAAATGAAAAACTGTTTTTT. Protein product: CASRKNEKLFF.

The chain recombines TRBV5-5 with TRBJ1-5; 7 nucleotides agree with TRBD1. In germline, CDR1 is SGHKS, CDR2 YYEKEE (reference sequence). V was pared by 0 bases and J by 0 bases, with 3 bases of the junction left unmatched. The CDR3 loop spans 16 amino acids. CDR3 DNA sequence: TGTGCCAGCAGCTTGGGAGAGGGGGCTAGCAATCAGCCCCAGCATTTT. It yields the protein CASSLGEGASNQPQHF. Combining the CDR3 with reference TRBV5-5 and TRBJ1-5 gives the whole variable domain DAGVTQSPTHLIKTRGQQVTLRCSPISGHKSVSWYQQVLGQGPQFIFQYYEKEERGRGNFPDRFSARQFPNYSSELNVNALLLGDSALYLCASSLGEGASNQPQHFGDGTRLSIL.

The chain has TRBV4-2 and TRBJ2-2; 9 bases agree with TRBD2. The germline gives CDR1 LGHNA, CDR2 YNFKEQ. Trimming removed 4 bases from V and 0 bases from J; junction bases left unmatched: 3. This CDR3 comprises 16 residues. CDR3 region: CASSLLAGANTGELFF. The CDR3 bases are TGTGCCAGCAGCCTATTAGCGGGGGCGAACACCGGGGAGCTGTTTTTT.

The chain is built from TRBV6-1 and TRBJ1-2; D might be TRBD1 (6 bases). The CDR3 is 12 residues long. Germline assignment: CDR1 MNHNS and CDR2 SASEGT. Trimming took 8 bases from V and 8 from J, leaving 15 bases between them. The CDR3: CASWLGGTGYTF. For the CDR3, the DNA is TGTGCCAGCTGGCTAGGGGGAACAGGCTACACCTTC.

The chain has TRBV11-2 and TRBJ1-2; D not resolved. The CDR3 contains 16 residues. Germline V lookup: CDR1 SGHAT, CDR2 FQNNGV. V was trimmed by 5 bases and J by 5 bases, leaving 21 bases between them. The CDR3 nucleotides are TGTGCCAGCAGCGTTGGGGAGGGCGGAGCTTTGTATGGCTACACCTTC. This translates into CASSVGEGGALYGYTF.

Regarding this clone: This specimen includes other DNA sequences encoding the same CDR3. The genes are TRBV30 and TRBJ1-1; the D is unclear. CDR3 length equals 14 residues. Trimming stripped 3 bases from V and 1 base from J, with 12 bases between. CDR1 and CDR2 from the germline V gene are GTSNPN and SVGIG (reference sequence). This CDR3 reads CAWSNYRPNTEAFF. The CDR3 DNA follows: TGTGCCTGGAGCAACTATCGACCGAACACTGAAGCTTTCTTT.

The chain couples TRBV5-1 to TRBJ1-6; D is undetermined. Trimming cost V 0 bases and J 8 bases, with 15 bases left between them. CDR1 is SGHRS and CDR2 is YFSETQ in the germline V gene. CDR3 length equals 16 residues. The CDR3 nucleotides are TGCGCCAGCAGCTTGGGGCAAAATTTACTTGATTCACCCCTCCACTTT. It specifies CASSLGQNLLDSPLHF.

The chain combines TRBV11-1 with TRBJ2-7; D ambiguous. This CDR3 region has 14 residues. The germline CDR1 and CDR2 sequences are SGHAT and FQDESV (reference sequence). V lost 4 bases to trimming and J lost 5 bases, with 15 bases between them. This CDR3 reads CASSSPPRKDEQYF. The CDR3, as DNA: TGTGCCAGCAGCTCACCACCCCGGAAGGACGAGCAGTACTTC.

V is TRBV14 and J is TRBJ1-2, with D possibly TRBD1 on 5 matching bases. V lost 2 bases and J 4 bases, leaving 11 bases between the germline ends. Germline V gene data show CDR1 as SGHDN and CDR2 as FVKESK. This CDR3 region has 14 residues. The chain's CDR3 is CASSQRGEFYGYTF. The CDR3 nucleotides read TGTGCCAGCAGCCAAAGGGGAGAGTTCTATGGCTACACCTTC. Full variable domain (missing parts from reference TRBV14 and TRBJ1-2): EAGVTQFPSHSVIEKGQTVTLRCDPISGHDNLYWYRRVMGKEIKFLLHFVKESKQDESGMPNNRFLAERTGGTYSTLKVQPAELEDSGVYFCASSQRGEFYGYTFGSGTRLTVV.

The rearrangement links TRBV11-2 to TRBJ2-7; unclear D gene. The length of the CDR3 is 12 residues. V lost 5 bases, J lost 2 bases, and 7 bases lay in between. Looked up from germline, CDR1 is SGHAT and CDR2 is FQNNGV. CDR3 in DNA: TGTGCCAGCAGCCTGTCCGCCTACGAGCAGTACTTC. Residues: CASSLSAYEQYF.

The chain carries TRBV6-5 and TRBJ2-7; no firm D call. V lost 5 bases and J lost 4, with 6 bases in between. Germline V CDR1 and CDR2: MNHEY, SVGAGI. This CDR3 contains 11 residues. The CDR3 nucleotides are TGTGCCAGCAGTGAACAGTACGAGCAGTACTTC. Its protein product is CASSEQYEQYF.

The chain uses TRBV10-3 and TRBJ1-1, with no clear D. The V gene lost 6 bases and the J gene lost 11 bases, with 16 bases spanning the gap. CDR1 and CDR2 (germline): ENHRY, SYGVKD. CDR3 size: 12 residues. The CDR3 DNA is TGTGCCATCAGAGAACCATCAGGTAACGCTTTCTTT. Translation: CAIREPSGNAFF.

The chain couples TRBV2 to TRBJ2-3; D may be TRBD1 (5 bases). V gave up 6 bases and J gave up 0 bases, with 19 bases separating them. CDR3 size: 17 residues. Germline assignment: CDR1 SNHLY and CDR2 FYNNEI. CDR3 sequence reads: CASSDPPGAKSTDTQYF. The CDR3 bases are TGTGCCAGCAGCGATCCGCCTGGGGCGAAAAGCACAGATACGCAGTATTTT.

This sequence joins TRBV5-1 and TRBJ2-1; 9 bases map to TRBD1. The CDR3 covers 13 residues. J lost 6 bases, V lost 6 bases, and 4 bases had no gene match. Germline V lookup: CDR1 SGHRS, CDR2 YFSETQ. In DNA form, the CDR3 reads TGCGCCAGCACCCGGGACAGGGTCAATGAGCAGTTCTTC. Amino acids: CASTRDRVNEQFF.

V usage is TRBV5-1 and J usage is TRBJ2-2; 9 bases align to TRBD2. This CDR3 has 15 amino acids. Germline V gene data show CDR1 as SGHRS and CDR2 as YFSETQ. J gave up 6 bases and V 0 bases, and 3 bases lay outside the gene matches. CDR3 sequence reads: CASSLVPSGAGELFF. CDR3 DNA: TGCGCCAGCAGCTTGGTTCCTAGCGGGGCCGGGGAGCTGTTTTTT.

The chain has TRBV5-6 and TRBJ1-6; no reliable D call. CDR1 and CDR2 (germline): SGHDT, YYEEEE. CDR3 size: 15 residues. Trimming removed 3 bases at V and 0 bases at J, with 7 bases between. CDR3 protein: CASSSAHSYNSPLHF. In DNA form, the CDR3 reads TGTGCCAGCAGCTCAGCCCACTCCTATAATTCACCCCTCCACTTT.

J is TRBJ2-5 and V is TRBV5-4, with 8 bases fitting TRBD2. This CDR3 spans 15 amino acids. Germline V lookup: CDR1 SGHNT, CDR2 YYREEE (reference sequence). Trimming at V came to 2 bases and at J to 3 bases, leaving 6 bases not matched to a gene. The CDR3 reads CASSFFRGGEETQYF. The CDR3, as DNA: TGTGCCAGCAGCTTTTTCCGGGGGGGCGAAGAGACCCAGTACTTC.